This T cell receptor beta chain was identified during a study of breast tumors, draining lymph nodes, adjacent tissues (dated by TCRdb to about 2016). Notes on the research overall: TCR beta repertoires were compared across tumor, adjacent nontumor tissue and axillary lymph nodes obtained from breast cancer patients. In human breast cancer, the study set out to evaluate how tumor, surrounding tissue and draining lymph node repertoires relate to one another and whether T cells may move between these sites.

The axillary draining lymph nodes of breast cancer patients were the source of the lymph node samples. Reads for this sample came from an Illumina HiSeq 2000. TCR beta chain libraries were generated through multiplex PCR amplification. The amplified TCR beta chain products were analyzed by high-throughput sequencing. Through fastp at Q25 and MiXCR, TCRdb rebuilt clones from the public reads, retaining in-frame beta chains. Identical CDR3 protein sequences are pooled into one entry, listed with their most common genes and DNA. The table for this sample lists about 200,000 distinct CDR3 sequences; 31% of them were counted only once. In total, the top ten clones hold roughly 4% of the sample. The investigation overall reported the following: Tumor and nontumor tissue repertoires were found to be significantly more similar in luminal-like than in basal-like breast cancer. Tumor T-cell repertoires showed less diversity than lymph node repertoires and more diversity than nontumor tissue repertoires, and tumor T-cell repertoires showed preferential V and J gene usage. Rather than being directly demonstrated, the conclusion that tumor T cells originate in lymph nodes was presented as consistent with a hypothesis. A scenario in which most tumor T cells derive from the lymph node and then expand within tumor tissue was judged to be consistent with the data.

There are 17 amino acids in the CDR3, from cysteine to phenylalanine inclusive. The DNA shown is the 51-base CDR3, in frame from base 1. Germline trimming amounts to 0 bases on V and 5 bases on J, with 10 as the count of junction bases outside the gene matches. The germline V gene provides CDR1 LGHNA and CDR2 YNFKEQ. There are many counts of this clonotype. It lacks a known antigen. No base quality information exists; no much larger clone differs at one position. The rearranged segments are TRBV4-2 and TRBJ2-5, and 9 junction bases match TRBD2. The TCR comes from a female donor with breast cancer. Some clones in this sample may be carry-over from other donors' samples. Input material: axillary lymph node tissue. The DNA sequence reads TGTGCCAGCAGCCAAGAGGCTAGCGGGGTTCTCGGGGAGACCCAGTACTTC. Translated, it reads CASSQEASGVLGETQYF.